In its sample, the clone carrying this TCR beta chain was seen a few times. The data originate from a study of blood T cell repertoires in COVID-19. For the study at large: Acute and convalescent COVID-19 samples came from the United States, Italy and Spain.

There are 16 residues in the CDR3. V dropped 6 bases and J dropped 1; count of bases not matched to a gene: 11. Germline CDR1 and CDR2: KGHDR and SFDVKD. In the source study's methods: Counts of nucleated cells, estimated from reference gene primer amplification, were obtained. TCRdb's copy holds only in-frame clones and misses some; the assay was immunoSEQ multiplex PCR. The DNA was the basis for D and trimming; V, J and clone size are from that table. The sample lists about 64,000 clones, approximately 91% seen once, with approximately 1.6% in the top ten. The chain employs TRBV24-1 and TRBJ2-7; 7 nucleotides match TRBD2. The clonotype was recovered from a human donor in a cohort sampled during active COVID-19. Input material: peripheral blood. The CDR3 spells CATSRGPRGGSYEQYF. In DNA form, the CDR3 reads TGTGCCACCAGTCGGGGACCTCGGGGAGGGTCCTACGAGCAGTACTTC.